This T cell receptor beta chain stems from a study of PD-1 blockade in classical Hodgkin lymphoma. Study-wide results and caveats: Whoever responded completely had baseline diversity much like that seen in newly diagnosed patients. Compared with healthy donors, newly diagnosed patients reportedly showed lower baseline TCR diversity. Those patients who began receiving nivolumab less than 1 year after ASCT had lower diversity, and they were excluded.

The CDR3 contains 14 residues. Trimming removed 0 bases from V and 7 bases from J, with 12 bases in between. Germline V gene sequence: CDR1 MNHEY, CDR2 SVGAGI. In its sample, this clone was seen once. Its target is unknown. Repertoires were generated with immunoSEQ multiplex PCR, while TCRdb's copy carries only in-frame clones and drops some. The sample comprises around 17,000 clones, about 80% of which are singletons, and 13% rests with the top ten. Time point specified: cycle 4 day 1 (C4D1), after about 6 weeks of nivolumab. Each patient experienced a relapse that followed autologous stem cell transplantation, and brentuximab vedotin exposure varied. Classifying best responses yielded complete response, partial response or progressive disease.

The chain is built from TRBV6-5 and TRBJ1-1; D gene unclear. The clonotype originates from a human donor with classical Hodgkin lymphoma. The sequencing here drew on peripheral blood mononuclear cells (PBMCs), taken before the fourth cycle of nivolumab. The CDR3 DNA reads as TGTGCCAGCAGTTACTCGGCGGGGAACTATGAAGCTTTCTTT. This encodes CASSYSAGNYEAFF.